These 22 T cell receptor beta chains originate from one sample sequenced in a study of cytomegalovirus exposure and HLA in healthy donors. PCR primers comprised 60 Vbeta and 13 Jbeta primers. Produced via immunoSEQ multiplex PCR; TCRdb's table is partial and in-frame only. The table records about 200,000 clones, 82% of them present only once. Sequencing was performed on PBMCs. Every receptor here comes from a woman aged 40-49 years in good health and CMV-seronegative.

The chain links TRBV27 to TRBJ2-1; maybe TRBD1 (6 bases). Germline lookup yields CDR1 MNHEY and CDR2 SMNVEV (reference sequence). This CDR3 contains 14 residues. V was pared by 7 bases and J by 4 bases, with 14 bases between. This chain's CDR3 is CASMWTVKYNEQFF. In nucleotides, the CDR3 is TGTGCCAGCATGTGGACAGTGAAATACAATGAGCAGTTCTTC.

The CDR3 DNA reads as TGTGCCAGCAGTTACCCAGGGGGCTCCCAGTACTTC. Translated: CASSYPGGSQYF. The V gene is TRBV6-5, the J gene TRBJ2-5, with TRBD1 matching over 8 bases. Per germline, CDR1 MNHEY and CDR2 SVGAGI. With V trimmed by 2 bases and J by 9 bases, 2 bases remained unmatched. CDR3 length equals 12 residues.

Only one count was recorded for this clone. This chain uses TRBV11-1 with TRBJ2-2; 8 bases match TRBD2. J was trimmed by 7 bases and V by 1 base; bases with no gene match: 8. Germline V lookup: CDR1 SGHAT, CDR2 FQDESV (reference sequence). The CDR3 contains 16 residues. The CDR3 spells CASSLDRGGRGGELFF. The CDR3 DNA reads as TGTGCCAGCAGCTTAGACCGCGGGGGGAGAGGCGGGGAGCTGTTTTTT. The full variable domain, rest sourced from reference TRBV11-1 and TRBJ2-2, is EAEVAQSPRYKITEKSQAVAFWCDPISGHATLYWYRQILGQGPELLVQFQDESVVDDSQLPKDRFSAERLKGVDSTLKIQPAELGDSAMYLCASSLDRGGRGGELFFGEGSRLTVL.

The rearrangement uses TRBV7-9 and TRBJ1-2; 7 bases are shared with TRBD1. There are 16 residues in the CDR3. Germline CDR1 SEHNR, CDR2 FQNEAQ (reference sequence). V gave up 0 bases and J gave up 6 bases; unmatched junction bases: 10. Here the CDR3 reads CASSLAGTVVGHGYTF. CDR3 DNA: TGTGCCAGCAGCTTAGCGGGGACAGTGGTGGGACATGGCTACACCTTC.

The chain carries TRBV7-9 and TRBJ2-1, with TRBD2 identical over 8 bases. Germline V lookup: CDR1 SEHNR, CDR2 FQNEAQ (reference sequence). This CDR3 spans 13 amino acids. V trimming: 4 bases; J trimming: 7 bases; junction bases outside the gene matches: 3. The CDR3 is CASSSGLGNEQFF. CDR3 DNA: TGTGCCAGCAGCTCGGGACTAGGGAATGAGCAGTTCTTC.

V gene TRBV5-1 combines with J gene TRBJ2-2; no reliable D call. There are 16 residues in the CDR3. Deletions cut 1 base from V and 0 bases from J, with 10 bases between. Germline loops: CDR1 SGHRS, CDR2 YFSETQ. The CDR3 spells CASSLLLVTNTGELFF. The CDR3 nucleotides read TGCGCCAGCAGCTTGTTACTCGTCACGAACACCGGGGAGCTGTTTTTT.

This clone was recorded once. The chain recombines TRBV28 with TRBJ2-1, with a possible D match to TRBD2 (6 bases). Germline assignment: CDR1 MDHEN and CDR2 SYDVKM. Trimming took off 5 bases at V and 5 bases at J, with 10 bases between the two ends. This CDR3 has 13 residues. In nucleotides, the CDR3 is TGTGCCAGCAGTCCTCGGACTAACAATGAGCAGTTCTTC. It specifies CASSPRTNNEQFF.

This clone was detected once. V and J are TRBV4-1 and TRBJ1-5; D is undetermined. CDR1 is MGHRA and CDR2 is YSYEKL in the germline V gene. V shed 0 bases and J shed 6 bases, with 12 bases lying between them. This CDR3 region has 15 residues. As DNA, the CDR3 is TGCGCCAGCAGCCAAGATCCGAGGGCGAGTCAGCCCCAGCATTTT. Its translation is CASSQDPRASQPQHF.

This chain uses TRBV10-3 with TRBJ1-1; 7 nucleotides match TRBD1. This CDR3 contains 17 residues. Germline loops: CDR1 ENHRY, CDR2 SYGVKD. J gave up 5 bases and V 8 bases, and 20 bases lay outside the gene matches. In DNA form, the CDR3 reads TGTGCCATCCGACCCTGGGACAGCTTGATGGGGAGGACTGAAGCTTTCTTT. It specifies CAIRPWDSLMGRTEAFF.

In DNA, the CDR3 is TGCGCCAGCAGCCAAGGTGGGGGGGGAGGTCAGCCCCAGCATTTT. As protein: CASSQGGGGGQPQHF. The V gene is TRBV5-1, the J gene TRBJ1-5, with a possible D match to TRBD1 (5 bases). Deletions cut 4 bases from V and 6 bases from J, with 17 bases between. This CDR3 is 15 amino acids long. CDR1 and CDR2 from the germline V gene are SGHRS and YFSETQ. Full variable domain (outside the CDR3, taken from reference TRBV5-1 and TRBJ1-5): KAGVTQTPRYLIKTRGQQVTLSCSPISGHRSVSWYQQTPGQGLQFLFEYFSETQRNKGNFPGRFSGRQFSNSRSEMNVSTLELGDSALYLCASSQGGGGGQPQHFGDGTRLSIL.

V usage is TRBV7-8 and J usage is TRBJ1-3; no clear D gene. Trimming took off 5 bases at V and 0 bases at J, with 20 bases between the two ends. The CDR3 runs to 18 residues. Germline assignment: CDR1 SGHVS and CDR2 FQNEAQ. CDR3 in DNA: TGTGCCAGCAGCCCCTTGTATTCGCCACTTTACTCTGGAAACACCATATATTTT. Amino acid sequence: CASSPLYSPLYSGNTIYF.

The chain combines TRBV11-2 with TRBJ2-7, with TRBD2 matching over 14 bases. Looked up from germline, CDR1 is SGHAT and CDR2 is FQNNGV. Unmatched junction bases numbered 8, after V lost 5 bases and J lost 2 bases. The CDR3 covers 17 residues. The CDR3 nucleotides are TGTGCCAGCAGCCCGGGACTAGCGGGAGAGGTGACCTACGAGCAGTACTTC. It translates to CASSPGLAGEVTYEQYF. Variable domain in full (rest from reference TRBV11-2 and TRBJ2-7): EAGVAQSPRYKIIEKRQSVAFWCNPISGHATLYWYQQILGQGPKLLIQFQNNGVVDDSQLPKDRFSAERLKGVDSTLKIQPAKLEDSAVYLCASSPGLAGEVTYEQYFGPGTRLTVT.

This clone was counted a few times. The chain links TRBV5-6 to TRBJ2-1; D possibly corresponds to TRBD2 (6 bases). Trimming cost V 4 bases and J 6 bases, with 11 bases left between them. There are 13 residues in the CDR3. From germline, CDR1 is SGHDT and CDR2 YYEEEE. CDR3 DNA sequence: TGTGCCAGCAGCCGGGACTTTAGCAATGAGCAGTTCTTC. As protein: CASSRDFSNEQFF.

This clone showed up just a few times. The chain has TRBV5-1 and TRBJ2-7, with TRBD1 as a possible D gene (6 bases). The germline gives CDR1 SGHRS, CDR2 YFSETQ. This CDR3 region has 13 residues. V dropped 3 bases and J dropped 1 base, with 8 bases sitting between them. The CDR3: CASSSTGSYEQYF. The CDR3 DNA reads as TGCGCCAGCAGCTCGACAGGATCCTACGAGCAGTACTTC.

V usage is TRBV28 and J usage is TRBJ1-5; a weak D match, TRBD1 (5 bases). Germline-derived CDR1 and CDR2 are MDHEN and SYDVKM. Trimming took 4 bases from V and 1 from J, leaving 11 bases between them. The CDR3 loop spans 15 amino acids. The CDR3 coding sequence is TGTGCCAGCAGTTCCAGGGTGGGGAGCAATCAGCCCCAGCATTTT. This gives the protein CASSSRVGSNQPQHF.

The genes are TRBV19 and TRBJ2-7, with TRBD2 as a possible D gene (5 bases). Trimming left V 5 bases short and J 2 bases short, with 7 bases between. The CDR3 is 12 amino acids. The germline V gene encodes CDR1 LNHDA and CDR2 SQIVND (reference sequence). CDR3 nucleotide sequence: TGTGCCAGTAGTGACGGGGCCTACGAGCAGTACTTC. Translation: CASSDGAYEQYF.

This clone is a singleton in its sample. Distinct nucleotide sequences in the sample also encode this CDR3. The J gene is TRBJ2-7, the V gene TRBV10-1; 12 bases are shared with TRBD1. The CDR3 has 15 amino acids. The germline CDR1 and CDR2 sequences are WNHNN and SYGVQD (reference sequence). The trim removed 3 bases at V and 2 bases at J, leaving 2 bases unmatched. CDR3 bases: TGCGCCAGCAGTGACGGGACAGGGGGCCCCTACGAGCAGTACTTC. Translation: CASSDGTGGPYEQYF.

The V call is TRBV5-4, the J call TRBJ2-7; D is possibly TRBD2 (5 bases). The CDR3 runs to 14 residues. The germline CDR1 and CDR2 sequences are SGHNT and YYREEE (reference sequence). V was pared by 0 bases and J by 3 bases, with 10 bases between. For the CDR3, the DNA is TGTGCCAGCAGCTTGGGGCCCGGGGACTACGAGCAGTACTTC. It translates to CASSLGPGDYEQYF.

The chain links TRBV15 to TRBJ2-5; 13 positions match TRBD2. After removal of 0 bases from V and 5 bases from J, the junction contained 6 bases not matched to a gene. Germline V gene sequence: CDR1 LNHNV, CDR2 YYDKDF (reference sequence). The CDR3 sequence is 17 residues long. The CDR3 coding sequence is TGTGCCACCAGCAGAGATAGGACTAGCGGGAGTAGGGAGACCCAGTACTTC. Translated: CATSRDRTSGSRETQYF.

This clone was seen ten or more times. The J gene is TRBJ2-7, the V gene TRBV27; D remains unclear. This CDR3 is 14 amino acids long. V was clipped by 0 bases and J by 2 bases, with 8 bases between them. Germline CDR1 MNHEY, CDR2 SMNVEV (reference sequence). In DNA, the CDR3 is TGTGCCAGCAGTTTATCGTGGCAGGCCTACGAGCAGTACTTC. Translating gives CASSLSWQAYEQYF.

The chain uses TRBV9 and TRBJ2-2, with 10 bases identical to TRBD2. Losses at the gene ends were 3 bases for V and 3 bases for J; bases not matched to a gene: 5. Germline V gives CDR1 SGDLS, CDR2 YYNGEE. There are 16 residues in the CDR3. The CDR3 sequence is CASSGGLAEHTGELFF. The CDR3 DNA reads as TGTGCCAGCAGCGGTGGACTAGCGGAACACACCGGGGAGCTGTTTTTT.

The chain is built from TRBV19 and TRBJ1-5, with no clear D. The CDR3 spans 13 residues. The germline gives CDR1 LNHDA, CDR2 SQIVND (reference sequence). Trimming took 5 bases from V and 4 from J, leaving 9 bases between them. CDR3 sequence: CASSPTLNQPQHF. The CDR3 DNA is TGTGCCAGTAGTCCTACCCTGAATCAGCCCCAGCATTTT.